This T cell receptor (beta chain) was sequenced during a study of control samples from healthy donors and cancer patients. Using immunoSEQ multiplex PCR, the repertoire was profiled, and TCRdb retains in-frame clones only, with some absent. This table holds over 100,000 clones, approximately 91% found once. Trimming at V came to 4 bases and at J to 2 bases, leaving 8 bases not matched to a gene. This CDR3 is 15 amino acids long. Looked up from germline, CDR1 is SGHNT and CDR2 is YYREEE (reference sequence). The chain recombines TRBV5-4 with TRBJ2-5, with TRBD1 matching over 7 bases. The source is a man in his fifties in good health. Sequencing was performed on blood. Here the CDR3 reads CASSARQGRQETQYF. CDR3 DNA sequence: TGTGCCAGCAGCGCGAGACAGGGCAGACAAGAGACCCAGTACTTC.